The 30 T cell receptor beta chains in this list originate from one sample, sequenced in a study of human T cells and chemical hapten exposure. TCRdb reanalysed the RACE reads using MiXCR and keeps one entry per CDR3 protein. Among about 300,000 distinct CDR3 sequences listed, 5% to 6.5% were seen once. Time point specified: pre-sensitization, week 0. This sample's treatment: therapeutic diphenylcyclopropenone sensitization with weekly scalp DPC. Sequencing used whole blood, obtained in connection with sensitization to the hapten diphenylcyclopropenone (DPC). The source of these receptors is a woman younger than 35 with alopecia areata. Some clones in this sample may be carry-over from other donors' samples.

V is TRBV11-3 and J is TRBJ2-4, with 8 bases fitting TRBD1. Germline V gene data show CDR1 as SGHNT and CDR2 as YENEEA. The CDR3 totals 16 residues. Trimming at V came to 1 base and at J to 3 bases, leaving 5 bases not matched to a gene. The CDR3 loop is CASSLGTGLDKNIQYF. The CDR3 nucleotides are TGTGCCAGCAGCTTAGGGACAGGGTTGGACAAAAACATTCAGTACTTC.

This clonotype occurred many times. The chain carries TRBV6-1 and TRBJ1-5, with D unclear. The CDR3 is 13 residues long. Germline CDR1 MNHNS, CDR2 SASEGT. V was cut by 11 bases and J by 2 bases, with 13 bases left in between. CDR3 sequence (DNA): TGTGCCGGGTCTGACACAGGCAATCAGCCCCAGCATTTT. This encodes CAGSDTGNQPQHF.

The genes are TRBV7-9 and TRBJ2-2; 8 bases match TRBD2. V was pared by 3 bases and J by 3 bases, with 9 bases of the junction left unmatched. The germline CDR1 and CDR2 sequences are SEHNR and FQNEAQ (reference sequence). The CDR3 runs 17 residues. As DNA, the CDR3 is TGTGCCAGCAGCTTCAAAGGGCTAGCGGGTTACACCGGGGAGCTGTTTTTT. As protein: CASSFKGLAGYTGELFF.

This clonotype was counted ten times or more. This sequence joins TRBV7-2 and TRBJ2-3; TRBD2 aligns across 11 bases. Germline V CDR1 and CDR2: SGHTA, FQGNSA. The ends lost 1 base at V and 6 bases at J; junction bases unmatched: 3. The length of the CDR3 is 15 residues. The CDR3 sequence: CASSLVAGGVDTQYF. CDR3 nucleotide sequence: TGTGCCAGCAGCTTAGTAGCGGGGGGGGTGGATACGCAGTATTTT. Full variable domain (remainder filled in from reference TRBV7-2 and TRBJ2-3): GAGVSQSPSNKVTEKGKDVELRCDPISGHTALYWYRQSLGQGLEFLIYFQGNSAPDKSGLPSDRFSAERTGGSVSTLTIQRTQQEDSAVYLCASSLVAGGVDTQYFGPGTRLTVL.

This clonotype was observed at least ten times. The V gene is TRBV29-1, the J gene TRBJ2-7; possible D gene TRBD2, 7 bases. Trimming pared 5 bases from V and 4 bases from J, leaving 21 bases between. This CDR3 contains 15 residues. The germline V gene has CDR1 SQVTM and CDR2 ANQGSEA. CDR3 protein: CSVKGGREGRYEQYF. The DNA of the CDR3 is TGCAGCGTTAAGGGGGGTAGGGAGGGAAGGTACGAGCAGTACTTC.

The CDR3 nucleotides read TGTGCCAGCAGTTACCTTCGGAACACCGGGGAGCTGTTTTTT. It encodes CASSYLRNTGELFF. The chain combines TRBV6-2 or TRBV6-3 with TRBJ2-2; no definite D call. The germline V gene encodes CDR1 MNHEY and CDR2 SVGEGT. There are 14 residues in the CDR3. Trimming removed 2 bases at V and 1 base at J, with 5 bases between.

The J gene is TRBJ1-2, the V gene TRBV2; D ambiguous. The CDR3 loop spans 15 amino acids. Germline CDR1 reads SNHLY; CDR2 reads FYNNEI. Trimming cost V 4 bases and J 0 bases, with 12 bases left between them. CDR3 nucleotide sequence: TGTGCCAGCAGTGTACGGCAGCACTCTAACTATGGCTACACCTTC. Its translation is CASSVRQHSNYGYTF. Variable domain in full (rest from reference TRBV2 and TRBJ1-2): EPEVTQTPSHQVTQMGQEVILRCVPISNHLYFYWYRQILGQKVEFLVSFYNNEISEKSEIFDDQFSVERPDGSNFTLKIRSTKLEDSAMYFCASSVRQHSNYGYTFGSGTRLTVV.

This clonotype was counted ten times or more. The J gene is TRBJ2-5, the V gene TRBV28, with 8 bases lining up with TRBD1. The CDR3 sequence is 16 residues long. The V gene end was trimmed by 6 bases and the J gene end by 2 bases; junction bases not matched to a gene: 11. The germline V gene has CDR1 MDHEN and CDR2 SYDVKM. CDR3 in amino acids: CASSPSMHRGQETQYF. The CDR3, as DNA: TGTGCCAGCAGCCCCAGTATGCACAGGGGGCAAGAGACCCAGTACTTC.

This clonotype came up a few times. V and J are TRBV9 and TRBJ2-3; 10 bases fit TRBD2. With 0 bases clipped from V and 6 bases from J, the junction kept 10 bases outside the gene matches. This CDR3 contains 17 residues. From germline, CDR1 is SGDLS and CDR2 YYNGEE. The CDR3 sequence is CASSVATSGAGKDTQYF. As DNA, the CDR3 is TGTGCCAGCAGCGTAGCTACTAGCGGGGCCGGCAAGGATACGCAGTATTTT.

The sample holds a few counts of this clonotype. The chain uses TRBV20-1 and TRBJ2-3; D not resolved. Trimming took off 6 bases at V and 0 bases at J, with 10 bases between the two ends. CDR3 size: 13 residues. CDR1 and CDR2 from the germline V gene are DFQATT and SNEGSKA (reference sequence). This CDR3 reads CSARGDSTDTQYF. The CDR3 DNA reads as TGCAGTGCGCGAGGCGACAGCACAGATACGCAGTATTTT.

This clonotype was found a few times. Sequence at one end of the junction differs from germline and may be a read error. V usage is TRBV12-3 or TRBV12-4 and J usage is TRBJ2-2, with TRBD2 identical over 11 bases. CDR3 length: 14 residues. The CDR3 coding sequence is TGTGCCAGCAGTCTAGCGGGAGGCACCGGGGAGCTGTTTTTT. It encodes CASSLAGGTGELFF.

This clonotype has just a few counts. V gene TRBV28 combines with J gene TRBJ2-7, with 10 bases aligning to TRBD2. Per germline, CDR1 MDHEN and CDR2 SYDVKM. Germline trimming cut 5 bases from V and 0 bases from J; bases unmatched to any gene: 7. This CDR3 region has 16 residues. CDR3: CASSQPSGGYSYEQYF. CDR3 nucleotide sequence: TGTGCCAGCAGTCAACCTAGCGGGGGATACTCCTACGAGCAGTACTTC.

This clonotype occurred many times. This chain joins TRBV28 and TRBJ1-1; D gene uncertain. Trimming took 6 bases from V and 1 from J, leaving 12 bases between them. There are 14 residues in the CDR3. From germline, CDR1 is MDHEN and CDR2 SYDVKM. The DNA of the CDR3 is TGTGCCAGCAGGACACAAGGGAAGAACACTGAAGCTTTCTTT. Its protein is CASRTQGKNTEAFF.

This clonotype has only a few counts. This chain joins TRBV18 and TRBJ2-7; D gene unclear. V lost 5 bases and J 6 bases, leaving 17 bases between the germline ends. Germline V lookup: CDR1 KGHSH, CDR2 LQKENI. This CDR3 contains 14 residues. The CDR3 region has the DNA TGTGCCAGCTCAGGCGACAACCAGATGGCCGAGCAGTACTTC. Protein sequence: CASSGDNQMAEQYF.

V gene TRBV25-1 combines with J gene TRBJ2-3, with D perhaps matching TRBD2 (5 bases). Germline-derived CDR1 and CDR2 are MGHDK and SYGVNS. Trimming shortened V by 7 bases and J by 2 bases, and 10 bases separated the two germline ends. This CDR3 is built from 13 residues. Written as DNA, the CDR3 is TGTGCCAGCAAGGAGACTAACACAGATACGCAGTATTTT. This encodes CASKETNTDTQYF.

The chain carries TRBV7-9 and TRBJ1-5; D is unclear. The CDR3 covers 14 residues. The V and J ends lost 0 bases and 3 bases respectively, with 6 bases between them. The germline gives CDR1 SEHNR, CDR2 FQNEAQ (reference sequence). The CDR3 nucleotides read TGTGCCAGCAGCTTAGCAACAAACAATCAGCCCCAGCATTTT. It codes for CASSLATNNQPQHF.

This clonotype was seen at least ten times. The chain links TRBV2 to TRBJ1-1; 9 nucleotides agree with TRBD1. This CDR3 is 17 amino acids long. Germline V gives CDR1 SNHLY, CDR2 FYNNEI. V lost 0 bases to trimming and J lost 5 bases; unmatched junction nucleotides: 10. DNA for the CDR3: TGTGCCAGCAGTGAAGCCTCCCAACAGGGGGCAGGAACTGAAGCTTTCTTT. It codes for CASSEASQQGAGTEAFF.

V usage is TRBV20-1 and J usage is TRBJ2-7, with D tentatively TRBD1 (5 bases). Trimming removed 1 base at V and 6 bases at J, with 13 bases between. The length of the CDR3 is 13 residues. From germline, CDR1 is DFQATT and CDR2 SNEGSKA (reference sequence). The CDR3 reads CSARVDSWTEQYF. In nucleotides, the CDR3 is TGCAGTGCTAGAGTTGACAGTTGGACCGAGCAGTACTTC.

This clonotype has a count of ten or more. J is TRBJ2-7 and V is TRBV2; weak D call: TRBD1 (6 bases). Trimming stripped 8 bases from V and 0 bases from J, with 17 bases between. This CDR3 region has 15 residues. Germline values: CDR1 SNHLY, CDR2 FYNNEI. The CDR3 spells CASPDPQGISYEQYF. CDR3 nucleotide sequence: TGTGCCAGCCCCGACCCTCAGGGGATCTCCTACGAGCAGTACTTC. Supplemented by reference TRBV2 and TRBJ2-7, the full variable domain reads EPEVTQTPSHQVTQMGQEVILRCVPISNHLYFYWYRQILGQKVEFLVSFYNNEISEKSEIFDDQFSVERPDGSNFTLKIRSTKLEDSAMYFCASPDPQGISYEQYFGPGTRLTVT.

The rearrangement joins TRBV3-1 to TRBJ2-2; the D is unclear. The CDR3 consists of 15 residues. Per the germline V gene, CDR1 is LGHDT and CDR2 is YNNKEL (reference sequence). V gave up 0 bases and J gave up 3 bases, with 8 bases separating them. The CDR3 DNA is TGTGCCAGCAGCCAAGATTGGAGCGACACCGGGGAGCTGTTTTTT. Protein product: CASSQDWSDTGELFF.

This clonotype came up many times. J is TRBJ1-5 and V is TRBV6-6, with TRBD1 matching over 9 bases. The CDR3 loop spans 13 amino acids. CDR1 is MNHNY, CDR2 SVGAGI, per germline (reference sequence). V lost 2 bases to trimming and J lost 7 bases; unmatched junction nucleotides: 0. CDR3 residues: CASSYDRGQPQHF. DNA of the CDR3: TGTGCCAGCAGTTACGACAGGGGGCAGCCCCAGCATTTT.

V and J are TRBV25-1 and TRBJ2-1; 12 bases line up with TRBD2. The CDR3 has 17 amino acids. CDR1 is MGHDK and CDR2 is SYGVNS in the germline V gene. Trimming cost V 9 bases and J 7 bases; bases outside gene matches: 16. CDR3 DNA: TGTGCCAGAGGGACCGGGCCACTAGCGGGGGGCCCTAATGAGCAGTTCTTC. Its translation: CARGTGPLAGGPNEQFF.

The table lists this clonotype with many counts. The CDR3 nucleotides are TGCGCCAGCAGCCAAGAGAGAGGGGTAAATGAAAAACTGTTTTTT. Translating it yields CASSQERGVNEKLFF. The chain couples TRBV4-1 to TRBJ1-4, with D perhaps TRBD1 (5 bases). In germline, CDR1 is MGHRA, CDR2 YSYEKL. The CDR3 spans 15 residues. Trimming removed 0 bases at V and 5 bases at J, with 10 bases between.

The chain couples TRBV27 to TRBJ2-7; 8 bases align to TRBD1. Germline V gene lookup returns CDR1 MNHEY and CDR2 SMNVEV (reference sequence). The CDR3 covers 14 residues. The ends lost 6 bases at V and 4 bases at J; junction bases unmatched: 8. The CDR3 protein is CASRITGGVYEQYF. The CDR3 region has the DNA TGTGCCAGCAGGATAACAGGGGGTGTTTACGAGCAGTACTTC.

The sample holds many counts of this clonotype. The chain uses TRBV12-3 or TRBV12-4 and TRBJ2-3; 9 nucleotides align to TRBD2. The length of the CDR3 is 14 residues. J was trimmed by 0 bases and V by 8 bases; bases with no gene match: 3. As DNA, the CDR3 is TGTGCCAGCCGGCTAGCGGGGAGCACAGATACGCAGTATTTT. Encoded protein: CASRLAGSTDTQYF.

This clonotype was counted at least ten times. The CDR3 DNA reads TGCGCCAGCATTACCGGGACTGAAGCTTTCTTT. Amino acid sequence: CASITGTEAFF. This sequence joins TRBV10-2 and TRBJ1-1; D is undetermined. This CDR3 comprises 11 residues. Germline V gives CDR1 WSHSY, CDR2 SAAADI. The ends were cut back, 7 bases at V and 5 bases at J, with 8 bases in the middle.

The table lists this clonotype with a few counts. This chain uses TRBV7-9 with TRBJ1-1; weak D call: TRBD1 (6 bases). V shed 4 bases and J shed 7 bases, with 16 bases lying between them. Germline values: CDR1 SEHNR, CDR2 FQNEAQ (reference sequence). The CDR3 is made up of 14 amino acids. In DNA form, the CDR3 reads TGTGCCAGCAGCTCGACAGGCCTGATGATTGAAGCTTTCTTT. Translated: CASSSTGLMIEAFF.

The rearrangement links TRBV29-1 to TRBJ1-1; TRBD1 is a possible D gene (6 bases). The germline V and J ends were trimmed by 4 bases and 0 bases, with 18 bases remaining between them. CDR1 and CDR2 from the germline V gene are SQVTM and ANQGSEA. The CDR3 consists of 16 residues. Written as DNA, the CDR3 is TGCAGCGTTGGAAATAAGGGCGGGACATTGAACACTGAAGCTTTCTTT. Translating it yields CSVGNKGGTLNTEAFF.

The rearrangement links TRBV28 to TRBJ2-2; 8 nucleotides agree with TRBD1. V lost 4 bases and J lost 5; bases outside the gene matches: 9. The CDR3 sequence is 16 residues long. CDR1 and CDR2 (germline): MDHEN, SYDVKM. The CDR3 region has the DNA TGTGCCAGCAGTTCCACCGGGACAGGAAAAACCGGGGAGCTGTTTTTT. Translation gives CASSSTGTGKTGELFF.

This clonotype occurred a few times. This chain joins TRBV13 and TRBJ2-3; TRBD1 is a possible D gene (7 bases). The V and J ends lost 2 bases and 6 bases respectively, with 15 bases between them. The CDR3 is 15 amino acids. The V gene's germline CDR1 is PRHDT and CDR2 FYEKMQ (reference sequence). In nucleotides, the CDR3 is TGTGCCAGCAGCTTACAGGGGGGCCATTGGGATACGCAGTATTTT. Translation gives CASSLQGGHWDTQYF.